A selection of T cell receptor beta chains follows, all from one sample in a study of cytomegalovirus exposure and HLA in healthy donors. Repertoires were generated with immunoSEQ multiplex PCR, while TCRdb's copy carries only in-frame clones and drops some. The sample carries under 200,000 clones, about 70% recorded once. Sequenced material: PBMCs. These receptors all come from a woman aged 30 to 39 in good health and CMV-seronegative. The CDR3 runs from the conserved cysteine through the conserved F or W. The order of the fields is V gene, clone size, J gene, D gene, CDR3 DNA, CDR3 protein. D genes are given only for firm matches. Expanded clones are given a class, and other clones once, few, many or no size at all.

TRBV6-1	.	TRBJ2-1	TRBD2	TGTGCCAGTGCAGCGGGAAGCTCCTACAATGAGCAGTTCTTC	CASAAGSSYNEQFF
TRBV27	.	TRBJ2-1	.	TGTGCCAGCAGTTCCCAAAGGGTTATAGCGACCGCTTACAATGAGCAGTTCTTC	CASSSQRVIATAYNEQFF
TRBV11-3	few	TRBJ2-5	.	TGTGCCAGCAGCCGGGGACTTCAAGAGACCCAGTACTTC	CASSRGLQETQYF
TRBV27	few	TRBJ1-5	TRBD1	TGTGCCAGCAGTTTAGTCGGGGACAGAAGCGGCCAGATTCAGCCCCAGCATTTT	CASSLVGDRSGQIQPQHF
TRBV27	few	TRBJ1-6	TRBD1	TGTGCCAGCAGTTTGTACAGGGGGCCAGGTAATTCACCCCTCCACTTT	CASSLYRGPGNSPLHF
TRBV1	.	TRBJ2-6	.	TGCACCAGCAGCCAGGGCTCCGGGACAGGGGCTCGGGGGGCCAACGTCCTGACTTTC	CTSSQGSGTGARGANVLTF
TRBV6-1	.	TRBJ1-5	TRBD1	TGTGCCAGCAGTCGGGGAGACAGGGTTAGGCAGCCCCAGCATTTT	CASSRGDRVRQPQHF
TRBV7-2	once	TRBJ2-3	.	TGTGCCAGCAGATCTAGATCTAGCACAGATACGCAGTATTTT	CASRSRSSTDTQYF
TRBV9	once	TRBJ1-1	TRBD1	TGTGCCAGCAGCCCACGACAGGGGGCATTTTCTGAAGCTTTCTTT	CASSPRQGAFSEAFF
TRBV27	.	TRBJ2-3	.	TGTGCCAGCAGCCAACGGGGCAACAGGGTTGGGGGTACGCAGTATTTT	CASSQRGNRVGGTQYF
TRBV28	few	TRBJ2-3	.	TGTGCCAGCAGTTTAGGCTTGTCAAGCACAGATACGCAGTATTTT	CASSLGLSSTDTQYF
TRBV7-2	.	TRBJ2-2	.	TGTGCCAGCAGCTTCGCTAGCCCCACCGGGGAGCTGTTTTTT	CASSFASPTGELFF
TRBV9	few	TRBJ2-7	TRBD2	TGTGCCAGCAGCCCCCGGGAGGGCTGCGAGCAGTACTTC	CASSPREGCEQYF
TRBV9	.	TRBJ2-2	.	TGTGCCAGCAGCGTAGCAGCGGACGCGAACACCGGGGAGCTGTTTTTT	CASSVAADANTGELFF
TRBV9	.	TRBJ1-1	TRBD1	TGTGCCAGCAGCACCGGACAGGGGGCAGTCGCTGAAGCTTTCTTT	CASSTGQGAVAEAFF
TRBV7-3	.	TRBJ2-7	TRBD2	TGTGCCAGCAGCCCGGGGGGGCTAACTGGAGAGCAGTACTTC	CASSPGGLTGEQYF
TRBV6-4	.	TRBJ1-4	.	TGTGCCAGCAGTGACAGGTTTGGAGTTAATGAAAAACTGTTTTTT	CASSDRFGVNEKLFF
TRBV10-3	.	TRBJ1-4	.	TGTGCCATCAGTGAATTGGGGGGGGATGAAAAACTGTTTTTT	CAISELGGDEKLFF
TRBV18	.	TRBJ1-5	TRBD1	TGTGCCAGCTCACAGACAGGACAGGTGAATCAGCCCCAGCATTTT	CASSQTGQVNQPQHF
TRBV5-1	.	TRBJ1-1	.	TGCGCCAGCACGAGAGAGAATTCGAACACTGAAGCTTTCTTT	CASTRENSNTEAFF
TRBV5-8	.	TRBJ2-1	.	TGTGCCAGCAGCTTTGGCGGAATCGCGCAGTTCTTC	CASSFGGIAQFF
TRBV5-1	.	TRBJ1-6	.	TGCGCCAGCAGCTTGAGTGGCCCACCTAATTCACCCCTCCACTTT	CASSLSGPPNSPLHF
TRBV7-9	.	TRBJ2-7	.	TGTGCCAGCAGCTTAGATTTCGACAACTACGAGCAGTACTTC	CASSLDFDNYEQYF